These 17 T cell receptor beta chains share one sample of origin, sequenced in a study of T cell repertoires in ileal Crohn's disease. The protocol was immunoSEQ multiplex PCR, while the TCRdb copy is restricted to in-frame clones and leaves out a portion. Of around 14,000 clones detected, 80% appear once; the ten largest clones hold less than 5%. Sequences were obtained from ileal tissue. The receptors were sampled from an adult with Crohn's disease.

The chain carries TRBV7-9 and TRBJ2-1, with D perhaps matching TRBD1 (6 bases). Germline CDR1 and CDR2: SEHNR and FQNEAQ (reference sequence). This CDR3 comprises 14 residues. Trimming took off 1 base at V and 11 bases at J, with 15 bases between the two ends. The CDR3 DNA follows: TGTGCCAGCAGCTTAGGAACAACAGACAGGAAGCAGTTCTTC. Translation: CASSLGTTDRKQFF.

CDR3 bases: TGCAGCGTCCGGACAGGGCCGGGGGGGGAGCTGTTTTTT. This codes for CSVRTGPGGELFF. The chain links TRBV29-1 to TRBJ2-2; 8 bases line up with TRBD1. Germline CDR1 reads SQVTM; CDR2 reads ANQGSEA. Trimming at V came to 6 bases and at J to 8 bases, leaving 8 bases not matched to a gene. The CDR3 contains 13 residues.

To note about this clone: This sample also contains other DNA sequences that code for the same CDR3. The CDR3 DNA is TGCAGCGCGGAAAAAACAGGGGGCTATGGCTACACCTTC. The encoded protein is CSAEKTGGYGYTF. The chain is built from TRBV29-1 and TRBJ1-2; 8 bases map to TRBD1. The J segment lost 4 bases and the V segment lost 7 bases, leaving 8 bases of the junction unmatched. CDR1 and CDR2 from the germline V gene are SQVTM and ANQGSEA. The CDR3 runs 13 residues.

J is TRBJ2-1 and V is TRBV27; 10 nucleotides align to TRBD2. The CDR3 runs to 14 residues. Germline CDR1 reads MNHEY; CDR2 reads SMNVEV (reference sequence). The J segment lost 9 bases and the V segment lost 5 bases, leaving 7 bases of the junction unmatched. CDR3 sequence: CASSLAGVRGEQFF. The CDR3 DNA is TGTGCCAGCAGTCTAGCGGGAGTACGGGGTGAGCAGTTCTTC.

The chain carries TRBV6-6 and TRBJ2-7, with 9 bases identical to TRBD2. Trimming at V came to 7 bases and at J to 0 bases, leaving 7 bases not matched to a gene. The CDR3 is made up of 15 amino acids. The V gene's germline CDR1 is MNHNY and CDR2 SVGAGI (reference sequence). The CDR3 protein is CASTNRTSASYEQYV. CDR3 DNA: TGTGCCAGCACCAACAGGACTAGCGCCTCCTACGAGCAGTACGTC.

The V gene is TRBV16, the J gene TRBJ1-5, with D possibly TRBD1 on 6 matching bases. The germline V gene encodes CDR1 KGHSY and CDR2 FQNENV. The CDR3 has 14 amino acids. The V and J ends lost 2 bases and 4 bases respectively, with 9 bases between them. As DNA, the CDR3 is TGTGCCAGCAGCCAAGGACAGATAAATCAGCCCCAGCATTTT. The encoded protein is CASSQGQINQPQHF.

The J gene is TRBJ2-3, the V gene TRBV2, with 9 bases fitting TRBD2. Germline values: CDR1 SNHLY, CDR2 FYNNEI. Germline trimming cut 3 bases from V and 6 bases from J; bases unmatched to any gene: 7. CDR3 length: 15 residues. CDR3 in DNA: TGTGCCAGCAGTGAGGCGGCGGGGGGGCCGGATACGCAGTATTTT. Its translation is CASSEAAGGPDTQYF.

This chain joins TRBV5-1 and TRBJ1-1; TRBD1 aligns across 8 bases. Per the germline V gene, CDR1 is SGHRS and CDR2 is YFSETQ. The junction had 3 bases not matched to a gene; V was cut back by 4 bases and J by 1 base. This CDR3 is built from 14 residues. The CDR3 reads CASSVDRGNTEAFF. The CDR3 coding sequence is TGCGCCAGCAGCGTAGACAGGGGGAACACTGAAGCTTTCTTT. The whole variable domain, remainder taken from reference TRBV5-1 and TRBJ1-1, is KAGVTQTPRYLIKTRGQQVTLSCSPISGHRSVSWYQQTPGQGLQFLFEYFSETQRNKGNFPGRFSGRQFSNSRSEMNVSTLELGDSALYLCASSVDRGNTEAFFGQGTRLTVV.

This chain uses TRBV18 with TRBJ2-3; a weak D match, TRBD1 (5 bases). This CDR3 region has 13 residues. The germline V gene has CDR1 KGHSH and CDR2 LQKENI. V lost 3 bases, J lost 13 bases, and 17 bases lay in between. As DNA, the CDR3 is TGTGCCAGCTCACCCGCCGAAGGGGATGGGGAGTATTTT. Translating it yields CASSPAEGDGEYF.

The rearrangement uses TRBV6-1 and TRBJ1-5, with TRBD1 matching over 8 bases. The V segment lost 4 bases and the J segment 6 bases; nucleotides outside the gene matches: 2. Germline values: CDR1 MNHNS, CDR2 SASEGT. There are 13 residues in the CDR3. The CDR3 nucleotides are TGTGCCAGCAGTGTCGACAGGGGTCAGCCCCAGCATTTT. Translation gives CASSVDRGQPQHF.

The chain combines TRBV13 with TRBJ2-5; 8 bases fit TRBD2. Looked up from germline, CDR1 is PRHDT and CDR2 is FYEKMQ (reference sequence). The J segment lost 5 bases and the V segment lost 5 bases, leaving 10 bases of the junction unmatched. This CDR3 contains 15 residues. The CDR3 DNA sequence: TGTGCCAGCAGCATCGGGGGGGGTAACTACGAGACCCAGTACTTC. Amino acid sequence: CASSIGGGNYETQYF. Full variable domain (missing parts from reference TRBV13 and TRBJ2-5): AAGVIQSPRHLIKEKRETATLKCYPIPRHDTVYWYQQGPGQDPQFLISFYEKMQSDKGSIPDRFSAQQFSDYHSELNMSSLELGDSALYFCASSIGGGNYETQYFGPGTRLLVL.

This clone was seen more than once but under ten times. This sequence joins TRBV27 and TRBJ2-1; D is uncertain. The length of the CDR3 is 13 residues. From germline, CDR1 is MNHEY and CDR2 SMNVEV (reference sequence). The germline V and J ends were trimmed by 2 bases and 3 bases, with 5 bases remaining between them. DNA for the CDR3: TGTGCCAGCAGTTTACACAACTACAATGAGCAGTTCTTC. The encoded protein is CASSLHNYNEQFF.

V gene TRBV5-6 combines with J gene TRBJ1-1; TRBD1 agrees at 7 bases. The CDR3 runs 14 residues. With 4 bases clipped from V and 4 bases from J, the junction kept 7 bases outside the gene matches. Germline CDR1 is SGHDT and CDR2 is YYEEEE. The CDR3 spells CASSVPGQLTEAFF. The CDR3 DNA reads as TGTGCCAGCAGCGTGCCGGGACAGCTCACTGAAGCTTTCTTT.

The DNA for the CDR3 is TGCGCCAGCAGCCAAGATAGGGGACAGAAAAACATTCAGTACTTC. This translates into CASSQDRGQKNIQYF. The V call is TRBV4-3, the J call TRBJ2-4; 7 bases align to TRBD1. The germline gives CDR1 LGHNA, CDR2 YSLEER. J gave up 4 bases and V 0 bases, and 3 bases lay outside the gene matches. This CDR3 comprises 15 residues.

The chain uses TRBV6-1 and TRBJ2-7; perhaps TRBD1 as D (5 bases). In germline, CDR1 is MNHNS, CDR2 SASEGT. The CDR3 contains 11 residues. Trimming removed 11 bases at V and 4 bases at J, with 12 bases between. CDR3 nucleotide sequence: TGTGCCTGCGCCACAGGATACGAGCAGTACTTC. Translated, it gives CACATGYEQYF.

This chain uses TRBV2 with TRBJ1-1, with 8 bases lining up with TRBD1. Germline V gives CDR1 SNHLY, CDR2 FYNNEI. V lost 0 bases to trimming and J lost 8 bases; unmatched junction nucleotides: 11. The CDR3 consists of 16 residues. CDR3 in amino acids: CASSEAGRGRLAEAFF. CDR3 nucleotides: TGTGCCAGCAGTGAAGCTGGCAGGGGGCGCCTCGCAGAAGCTTTCTTT.

This clone was recorded once. The chain links TRBV5-1 to TRBJ2-5; TRBD2 aligns across 11 bases. CDR1 and CDR2 from the germline V gene are SGHRS and YFSETQ. The CDR3 sequence is 16 residues long. Germline trimming cut 5 bases from V and 1 base from J; bases unmatched to any gene: 7. The CDR3 nucleotides are TGCGCCAGCAGACACATAGCGGGGGGGCTCCAAGAGACCCAGTACTTC. Its protein is CASRHIAGGLQETQYF.